This T cell receptor beta chain was captured by sequencing in a study of blood T cell repertoires in COVID-19. Overall study context: Researchers got acute and convalescent COVID-19 samples from the United States, Italy and Spain. T cells, B-cell-depleted T cells, or PBMCs provided the cDNA or gDNA that served as material.

CDR3 length: 16 residues. From germline, CDR1 is LGHNA and CDR2 YNFKEQ. Trimming took 1 base from V and 2 from J, leaving 14 bases between them. Per the original data handling: Reference gene primer amplification in the assay estimated nucleated cell counts. TCRdb keeps only in-frame clones here, not all; method: immunoSEQ multiplex PCR. D and trimming come from the DNA, and the V and J calls and clone size come from that table. Of around 64,000 clones listed, roughly 91% are singletons. Sample: peripheral blood. The sequence came from a human donor in a cohort sampled during active COVID-19. This chain connects TRBV4-2 to TRBJ2-5; possibly TRBD2 for D (5 bases). DNA for the CDR3: TGTGCCAGCAGCCAAGGATCCAGCGGAAAGCAAGAGACCCAGTACTTC. Translated: CASSQGSSGKQETQYF.